In this sample, the clone carrying this T cell receptor beta chain turned up a few times. Its antigen is not identified. This sample was included in a study of cytomegalovirus exposure and HLA in healthy donors. General observations from the study: Presence/absence analyses assumed roughly uniform sequencing depth across donors, which may not hold. Under in vitro conditions, a few CMV-associated chains were confirmed as specific for CMV antigens. Altogether, 164 TCR beta chains were recorded as cytomegalovirus-associated.

All the people who gave samples were healthy bone marrow donors. The CDR3 loop spans 12 amino acids. V dropped 6 bases and J dropped 3 bases, with 9 bases sitting between them. In germline, CDR1 is MNHNS, CDR2 SASEGT. The PCR had 60 Vbeta and 13 Jbeta primers. Generated by immunoSEQ multiplex PCR, the TCRdb table keeps only in-frame clones and is missing some. Among roughly 97,000 clones listed, around a tenth were seen once. This TCR derives from a man aged 50-59 years in good health and CMV-seropositive. Sequences were obtained from PBMCs. This chain joins TRBV6-1 and TRBJ2-7; D perhaps matches TRBD1 (6 bases). CDR3 region: CASRTGFYEQYF. The CDR3 bases are TGTGCCAGCAGAACAGGGTTCTACGAGCAGTACTTC.